The 31 T cell receptor beta chains reported below all come from one sample, sequenced in a study of T-cell memory formation after mild COVID-19. MiXCR was run by TCRdb on the 5' RACE reads, yielding one entry per CDR3 protein. Of fewer than 650,000 distinct CDR3 sequences in the sample, roughly a sixth were seen once. Sequencing input: PBMCs or a T cell subset sorted from them (not recorded which). The source of these receptors is an adult woman who had mild COVID-19 (a few samples of this study predate the infection). Cell type and time point are not known.

The chain has TRBV18 and TRBJ1-6, with D maybe TRBD1 (5 bases). The CDR3 is 17 amino acids. Germline CDR1 and CDR2: KGHSH and LQKENI. Deletions cut 5 bases from V and 6 bases from J, with 20 bases between. CDR3 DNA: TGTGCCAGCTCATTCTCTATCGGGAAGGGGAGTAATTCACCCCTCCACTTT. Protein sequence: CASSFSIGKGSNSPLHF.

The table lists this clonotype with a few counts. The chain uses TRBV5-1 and TRBJ1-1; TRBD1 might be the D (5 bases). Germline V lookup: CDR1 SGHRS, CDR2 YFSETQ. Trimming shortened V by 3 bases and J by 2 bases, and 11 bases separated the two germline ends. The CDR3 length is 14 residues. The CDR3: CASSSFQGNTEAFF. The CDR3 coding sequence is TGCGCCAGCAGCTCCTTCCAGGGTAACACTGAAGCTTTCTTT.

This clonotype has just a few counts. The CDR3, as DNA: TGTGCCAGCAGTACCTCAGCGGGAGCAGATACGCAGTATTTT. It is translated as CASSTSAGADTQYF. This rearrangement joins TRBV6-2 or TRBV6-3 to TRBJ2-3; 8 nucleotides line up with TRBD2. This CDR3 comprises 14 residues. V gave up 5 bases and J gave up 4 bases; unmatched junction bases: 5. Germline CDR1 MNHEY, CDR2 SVGEGT.

Only a few counts were recorded for this clonotype. The chain employs TRBV7-2 and TRBJ2-3, with D hard to call. Per the germline V gene, CDR1 is SGHTA and CDR2 is FQGNSA. The CDR3 sequence is 14 residues long. Trimming stripped 2 bases from V and 0 bases from J, with 6 bases between. DNA of the CDR3: TGTGCCAGCAGCTTACGCTTTAGCACAGATACGCAGTATTTT. It translates to CASSLRFSTDTQYF.

This clonotype was recorded a few times. The rearrangement uses TRBV12-3 or TRBV12-4 and TRBJ2-2; D ambiguous. The CDR3 has 15 residues. V lost 7 bases, J lost 0 bases, and 12 bases lay in between. The CDR3 DNA reads as TGTGCCAGCACCGAAGACACCGCGAACACCGGGGAGCTGTTTTTT. It is translated as CASTEDTANTGELFF.

This chain connects TRBV11-2 to TRBJ2-1; 8 bases are a match to TRBD1. The CDR3 totals 15 residues. V was clipped by 2 bases and J by 8 bases; unmatched bases: 8. Germline V gives CDR1 SGHAT, CDR2 FQNNGV. CDR3 sequence reads: CASSLTQGELYEQFF. In DNA, the CDR3 is TGTGCCAGCAGCTTAACACAGGGGGAATTGTATGAGCAGTTCTTC.

The chain is built from TRBV5-1 and TRBJ1-1, with D uncertain. This CDR3 has 13 residues. V gave up 3 bases and J gave up 7 bases, with 13 bases separating them. Germline CDR1 reads SGHRS; CDR2 reads YFSETQ. The CDR3 spells CASSSVVGVEAFF. The CDR3 nucleotides are TGCGCCAGCAGCTCGGTAGTGGGAGTTGAAGCTTTCTTT.

This clonotype was counted once. The V gene is TRBV19, the J gene TRBJ2-4, with 10 bases lining up with TRBD2. Germline V gene sequence: CDR1 LNHDA, CDR2 SQIVND (reference sequence). The V gene end was trimmed by 3 bases and the J gene end by 0 bases; junction bases not matched to a gene: 11. The CDR3 is 19 residues long. CDR3 residues: CASSIGRLAGVAAKNIQYF. In DNA form, the CDR3 reads TGTGCCAGTAGTATCGGTCGGCTAGCGGGAGTTGCAGCCAAAAACATTCAGTACTTC.

V usage is TRBV3-1 and J usage is TRBJ2-5, with D unresolved. V was clipped by 0 bases and J by 2 bases, with 13 bases between them. The CDR3 is 16 amino acids. Germline CDR1 is LGHDT and CDR2 is YNNKEL (reference sequence). CDR3 sequence reads: CASSQEHQRWQETQYF. Written as DNA, the CDR3 is TGTGCCAGCAGCCAAGAGCACCAGCGTTGGCAAGAGACCCAGTACTTC.

This chain uses TRBV29-1 with TRBJ1-1, with 10 bases aligning to TRBD1. The V gene's germline CDR1 is SQVTM and CDR2 ANQGSEA. The V and J ends lost 6 bases and 1 base, in that order; junction bases with no gene match: 2. CDR3 length equals 13 residues. This CDR3 is CSVWDRGNTEAFF. Here the CDR3 DNA reads TGCAGCGTGTGGGACAGGGGGAACACTGAAGCTTTCTTT.

This clonotype has a handful of counts. The rearrangement links TRBV27 to TRBJ2-7; D gene unclear. CDR1 is MNHEY, CDR2 SMNVEV, per germline (reference sequence). The germline V and J ends were trimmed by 4 bases and 3 bases, with 10 bases remaining between them. The length of the CDR3 is 13 residues. The CDR3 nucleotides are TGTGCCAGCAGTTACGGGCCAAACTACGAGCAGTACTTC. Protein product: CASSYGPNYEQYF.

V usage is TRBV15 and J usage is TRBJ1-2; a possible D gene is TRBD1 (5 bases). The CDR3 has 13 amino acids. V was cut by 2 bases and J by 3 bases, with 7 bases left in between. The V gene's germline CDR1 is LNHNV and CDR2 YYDKDF (reference sequence). CDR3 region: CATSRQGYYGYTF. Here the CDR3 DNA reads TGTGCCACCAGCAGACAGGGCTACTATGGCTACACCTTC.

This clonotype has more than one count but fewer than ten. The J gene is TRBJ2-1, the V gene TRBV6-1, with 10 bases lining up with TRBD2. CDR1 is MNHNS, CDR2 SASEGT, per germline. The length of the CDR3 is 16 residues. After removal of 2 bases from V and 3 bases from J, the junction contained 4 bases not matched to a gene. CDR3 bases: TGTGCCAGCAGTGAAACACTAGCGGGGATCTACAATGAGCAGTTCTTC. Its protein product is CASSETLAGIYNEQFF.

This clonotype turned up a few times. The chain combines TRBV20-1 with TRBJ2-3; D may be TRBD1 or TRBD2 (6 bases each). Germline V gene sequence: CDR1 DFQATT, CDR2 SNEGSKA (reference sequence). The CDR3 consists of 14 residues. Trimming removed 7 bases at V and 5 bases at J, with 19 bases between. Written as DNA, the CDR3 is TGCAGTGTGGGACGGGGGCTCCGGGAAGATACGCAGTATTTT. Translating it yields CSVGRGLREDTQYF.

V and J are TRBV29-1 and TRBJ2-3; 8 nucleotides agree with TRBD2. Germline trimming cut 0 bases from V and 1 base from J; bases unmatched to any gene: 6. This CDR3 is 16 amino acids long. CDR1 is SQVTM and CDR2 is ANQGSEA in the germline V gene. The DNA for the CDR3 is TGCAGCGTTGAAGATCTGGCTAGCGGGCGCACAGATACGCAGTATTTT. Amino acids: CSVEDLASGRTDTQYF.

This clonotype was counted only a few times. The chain uses TRBV12-3 or TRBV12-4 and TRBJ1-6; perhaps TRBD1 as D (6 bases). The germline V and J ends were trimmed by 4 bases and 9 bases, with 13 bases remaining between them. CDR3 length equals 14 residues. Here the CDR3 reads CASSYTGLSSPLHF. Here the CDR3 DNA reads TGTGCCAGCAGTTATACAGGGCTCTCTTCACCCCTCCACTTT.

This clonotype is a singleton in its sample. CDR3 DNA: TGTGCCAGCAGCTTAGTCGGGAGGAATGAGCAGTTCTTC. Amino acid sequence: CASSLVGRNEQFF. This sequence joins TRBV7-9 and TRBJ2-1; 7 nucleotides match TRBD2. CDR1 is SEHNR, CDR2 FQNEAQ, per germline (reference sequence). J was trimmed by 7 bases and V by 1 base; bases with no gene match: 1. The CDR3 is made up of 13 amino acids.

Only a few counts were recorded for this clonotype. The rearrangement links TRBV5-1 to TRBJ1-4; D may be TRBD1 (5 bases). CDR1 is SGHRS, CDR2 YFSETQ, per germline. The CDR3 runs 14 residues. Trimming cost V 2 bases and J 4 bases, with 9 bases left between them. The CDR3 protein is CASSLGDSNEKLFF. CDR3 bases: TGCGCCAGCAGCTTAGGGGATAGTAATGAAAAACTGTTTTTT.

This chain uses TRBV9 with TRBJ2-7; D may match TRBD1 or TRBD2 (6 bases each). The CDR3 sequence is 14 residues long. Germline values: CDR1 SGDLS, CDR2 YYNGEE. Trimming removed 3 bases at V and 3 bases at J, with 13 bases between. CDR3 in amino acids: CASSAGGEGYEQYF. In DNA, the CDR3 is TGTGCCAGCAGCGCCGGGGGCGAGGGCTACGAGCAGTACTTC.

This clonotype was detected only a few times. The genes are TRBV15 and TRBJ1-2, with TRBD1 identical over 10 bases. V gave up 0 bases and J gave up 4 bases; unmatched junction bases: 8. Per germline, CDR1 LNHNV and CDR2 YYDKDF (reference sequence). The CDR3 sequence is 17 residues long. CDR3 loop: CATSREQPGQGPYGYTF. Written as DNA, the CDR3 is TGTGCCACCAGCAGAGAACAACCGGGACAGGGGCCCTATGGCTACACCTTC.

The chain recombines TRBV12-3 or TRBV12-4 with TRBJ2-7; TRBD1 or TRBD2 may be the D gene (5 bases each). CDR3 length: 15 residues. V was pared by 6 bases and J by 5 bases, with 20 bases between. The CDR3 coding sequence is TGTGCCAGCAGCCGGGGACCCCCGCAGGTCCACGAGCAGTACTTC. It translates to CASSRGPPQVHEQYF.

This clonotype was observed once. The chain links TRBV5-1 to TRBJ2-1, with D possibly matching TRBD1 (5 bases). Trimming left V 2 bases short and J 5 bases short, with 14 bases between. The CDR3 contains 15 residues. Germline V gene sequence: CDR1 SGHRS, CDR2 YFSETQ. The CDR3 region is CASSLLTVKNNEQFF. DNA of the CDR3: TGCGCCAGCAGCTTATTGACAGTCAAAAACAATGAGCAGTTCTTC.

This clonotype was seen a handful of times. V usage is TRBV15 and J usage is TRBJ2-5; no reliable D call. The CDR3 runs to 16 residues. Germline CDR1 and CDR2: LNHNV and YYDKDF (reference sequence). V lost 2 bases to trimming and J lost 1 base, with 14 bases between them. In DNA, the CDR3 is TGTGCCACCAGCAGAAGTACGCAGGACGGCCAAGAGACCCAGTACTTC. Protein sequence: CATSRSTQDGQETQYF.

The chain is built from TRBV11-2 and TRBJ2-1, with D possibly matching TRBD2 (5 bases). Per the germline V gene, CDR1 is SGHAT and CDR2 is FQNNGV. V gave up 3 bases and J gave up 3 bases, with 15 bases separating them. This CDR3 has 16 amino acids. CDR3 in DNA: TGTGCCAGCAGCTTCACCCTAGCTCCACTCTACAATGAGCAGTTCTTC. It encodes CASSFTLAPLYNEQFF.

The J gene is TRBJ1-1, the V gene TRBV20-1, with no clear D. The germline gives CDR1 DFQATT, CDR2 SNEGSKA (reference sequence). V dropped 3 bases and J dropped 2 bases, with 7 bases sitting between them. The CDR3 runs to 12 residues. As DNA, the CDR3 is TGCAGTGCTAGTAAAGGAAACACTGAAGCTTTCTTT. Translation: CSASKGNTEAFF.

The chain carries TRBV7-9 and TRBJ1-1; D is perhaps TRBD1 (5 bases). Germline-derived CDR1 and CDR2 are SEHNR and FQNEAQ (reference sequence). The CDR3 length is 14 residues. Trimming stripped 3 bases from V and 1 base from J, with 9 bases between. The CDR3 spells CASSFPGPNTEAFF. In DNA, the CDR3 is TGTGCCAGCAGCTTTCCAGGGCCGAACACTGAAGCTTTCTTT.

The rearrangement joins TRBV5-4 to TRBJ2-6; D gene uncertain. Trimming removed 4 bases at V and 3 bases at J, with 11 bases between. Germline assignment: CDR1 SGHNT and CDR2 YYREEE (reference sequence). This CDR3 contains 15 residues. In nucleotides, the CDR3 is TGTGCCAGCAGCCCGAGGACCCTTGGGGCCAACGTCCTGACTTTC. Its translation is CASSPRTLGANVLTF.

V is TRBV2 and J is TRBJ2-1; 15 positions agree with TRBD2. This CDR3 has 17 amino acids. Germline lookup yields CDR1 SNHLY and CDR2 FYNNEI. Trimming cost V 1 base and J 8 bases; bases outside gene matches: 6. CDR3 in amino acids: CASSEGTSGRAGDEQFF. The CDR3 DNA reads as TGTGCCAGCAGTGAAGGGACTAGCGGGAGGGCCGGGGATGAGCAGTTCTTC.

The J gene is TRBJ2-1, the V gene TRBV11-2; D may correspond to TRBD1 or TRBD2 (5 bases each). This CDR3 is built from 14 residues. V lost 5 bases, J lost 6 bases, and 14 bases lay in between. Germline CDR1 is SGHAT and CDR2 is FQNNGV. Here the CDR3 reads CASSVGPGSNEQFF. CDR3 DNA sequence: TGTGCCAGCAGCGTGGGCCCAGGGAGCAATGAGCAGTTCTTC.

The sample holds many counts of this clonotype. The rearrangement links TRBV5-1 to TRBJ2-7; 8 bases fit TRBD1. The CDR3 contains 13 residues. In germline, CDR1 is SGHRS, CDR2 YFSETQ. The ends lost 4 bases at V and 3 bases at J; junction bases unmatched: 3. The CDR3 nucleotides are TGCGCCAGCAGCGCCGGACAGGGCTACGAGCAGTACTTC. This codes for CASSAGQGYEQYF.

V usage is TRBV15 and J usage is TRBJ1-6; D unclear. This CDR3 is built from 16 residues. Germline CDR1 reads LNHNV; CDR2 reads YYDKDF (reference sequence). V lost 1 base and J 7 bases, leaving 14 bases between the germline ends. Here the CDR3 DNA reads TGTGCCACCAGCAGAGGGGCACCAGGATTGAATTCACCCCTCCACTTT. Amino acid sequence: CATSRGAPGLNSPLHF. The variable domain in full, with the rest retrieved from reference TRBV15 and TRBJ1-6, is DAMVIQNPRYQVTQFGKPVTLSCSQTLNHNVMYWYQQKSSQAPKLLFHYYDKDFNNEADTPDNFQSRRPNTSFCFLDIRSPGLGDTAMYLCATSRGAPGLNSPLHFGNGTRLTVT.